This T cell receptor (beta chain) was profiled in a study of T cell responses to AZD1222 COVID-19 vaccine. Study overall: The study pooled second doses at about 4 or about 12 weeks. Study observations and caveats: Seropositive status at baseline applied to only six AZD1222 recipients.

Libraries were prepared by immunoSEQ multiplex PCR; TCRdb keeps only in-frame clonotypes and omits some of them. The table has about 110,000 clones, approximately 86% seen once. CDR3 length: 14 amino acids. The germline CDR1 and CDR2 sequences are SGHTA and FQGNSA. Trimming took off 5 bases at V and 7 bases at J, with 17 bases between the two ends. This clone came up a few times. Its specificity is not known. The receptor was isolated from an adult in good health. The sequences come from peripheral blood, collected on day 0 of AZD1222 vaccination. The rearrangement links TRBV7-2 to TRBJ1-1, with D maybe TRBD1 (5 bases). This CDR3 reads CASSDSPDGSEAFF. DNA of the CDR3: TGTGCCAGCAGCGACAGCCCGGACGGTAGTGAAGCTTTCTTT.